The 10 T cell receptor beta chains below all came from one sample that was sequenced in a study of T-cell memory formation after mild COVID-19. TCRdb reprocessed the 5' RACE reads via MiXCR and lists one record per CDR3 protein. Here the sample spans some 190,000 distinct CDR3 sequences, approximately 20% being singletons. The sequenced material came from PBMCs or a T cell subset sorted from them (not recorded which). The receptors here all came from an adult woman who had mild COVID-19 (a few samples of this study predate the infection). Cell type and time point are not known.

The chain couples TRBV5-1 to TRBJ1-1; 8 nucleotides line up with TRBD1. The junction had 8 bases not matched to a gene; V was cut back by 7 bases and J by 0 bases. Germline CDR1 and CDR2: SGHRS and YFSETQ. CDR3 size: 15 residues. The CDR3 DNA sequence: TGCGCCAGCGGGGACAGGCCCGCCATGAACACTGAAGCTTTCTTT. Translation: CASGDRPAMNTEAFF. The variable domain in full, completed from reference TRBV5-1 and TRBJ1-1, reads KAGVTQTPRYLIKTRGQQVTLSCSPISGHRSVSWYQQTPGQGLQFLFEYFSETQRNKGNFPGRFSGRQFSNSRSEMNVSTLELGDSALYLCASGDRPAMNTEAFFGQGTRLTVV.

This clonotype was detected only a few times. CDR3: CASSLLANGYTF. CDR3 nucleotide sequence: TGTGCCAGCAGCCTACTGGCGAATGGCTACACCTTC. The chain carries TRBV7-9 and TRBJ1-2; D remains unclear. Trimming removed 5 bases at V and 6 bases at J, with 10 bases between. Germline CDR1 reads SEHNR; CDR2 reads FQNEAQ (reference sequence). There are 12 residues in the CDR3.

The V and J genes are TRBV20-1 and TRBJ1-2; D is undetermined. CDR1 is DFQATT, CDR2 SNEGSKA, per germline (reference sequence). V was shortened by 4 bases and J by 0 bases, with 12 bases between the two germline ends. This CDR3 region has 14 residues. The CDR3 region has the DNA TGCAGTGCTACACGGGTGGATTCTAACTATGGCTACACCTTC. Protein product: CSATRVDSNYGYTF.

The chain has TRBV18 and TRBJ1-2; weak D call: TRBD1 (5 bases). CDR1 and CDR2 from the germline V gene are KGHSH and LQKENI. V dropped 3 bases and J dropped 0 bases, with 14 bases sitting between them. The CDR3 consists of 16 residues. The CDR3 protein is CASSPAREGSNYGYTF. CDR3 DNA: TGTGCCAGCTCACCCGCCAGGGAAGGGTCTAACTATGGCTACACCTTC.

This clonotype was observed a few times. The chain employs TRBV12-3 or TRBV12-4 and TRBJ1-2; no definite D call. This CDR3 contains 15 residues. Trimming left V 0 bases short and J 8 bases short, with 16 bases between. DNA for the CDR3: TGTGCCAGCAGTTTAGCCGGCAGGCCTACGGAAGGCTACACCTTC. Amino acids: CASSLAGRPTEGYTF.

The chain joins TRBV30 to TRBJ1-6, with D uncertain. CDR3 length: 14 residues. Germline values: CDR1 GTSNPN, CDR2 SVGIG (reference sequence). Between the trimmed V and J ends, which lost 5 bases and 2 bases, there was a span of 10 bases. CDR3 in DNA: TGTGCCTGGGTCAGGATGCCCTATAATTCACCCCTCCACTTT. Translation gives CAWVRMPYNSPLHF.

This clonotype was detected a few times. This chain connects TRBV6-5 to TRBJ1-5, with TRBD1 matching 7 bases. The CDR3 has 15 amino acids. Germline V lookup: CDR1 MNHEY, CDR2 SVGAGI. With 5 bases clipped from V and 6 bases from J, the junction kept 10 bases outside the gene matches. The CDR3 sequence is CASSRDSTGIQPQHF. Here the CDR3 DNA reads TGTGCCAGCAGTAGAGACTCGACAGGGATTCAGCCCCAGCATTTT.

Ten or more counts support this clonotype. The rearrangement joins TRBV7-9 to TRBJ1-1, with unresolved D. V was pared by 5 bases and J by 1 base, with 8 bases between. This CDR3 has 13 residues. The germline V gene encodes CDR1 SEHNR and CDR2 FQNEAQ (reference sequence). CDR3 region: CASSLDTNTEAFF. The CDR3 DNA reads TGTGCCAGCAGCCTTGACACGAACACTGAAGCTTTCTTT.

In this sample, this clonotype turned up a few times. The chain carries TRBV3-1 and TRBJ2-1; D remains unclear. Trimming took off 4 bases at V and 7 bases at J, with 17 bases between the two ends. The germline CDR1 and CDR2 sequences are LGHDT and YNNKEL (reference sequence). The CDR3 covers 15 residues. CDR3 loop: CASSPTWASGNEQFF. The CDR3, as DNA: TGTGCCAGCAGCCCTACTTGGGCCTCTGGGAATGAGCAGTTCTTC.

The chain's CDR3 is CASSLVQGSGNTIYF. CDR3 DNA: TGTGCCAGCAGCTTAGTTCAGGGCTCTGGAAACACCATATATTTT. V usage is TRBV7-2 and J usage is TRBJ1-3, with a tentative D call TRBD1 (5 bases). The germline CDR1 and CDR2 sequences are SGHTA and FQGNSA. CDR3 length: 15 amino acids. V was trimmed by 1 base and J by 0 bases, leaving 7 bases between them.